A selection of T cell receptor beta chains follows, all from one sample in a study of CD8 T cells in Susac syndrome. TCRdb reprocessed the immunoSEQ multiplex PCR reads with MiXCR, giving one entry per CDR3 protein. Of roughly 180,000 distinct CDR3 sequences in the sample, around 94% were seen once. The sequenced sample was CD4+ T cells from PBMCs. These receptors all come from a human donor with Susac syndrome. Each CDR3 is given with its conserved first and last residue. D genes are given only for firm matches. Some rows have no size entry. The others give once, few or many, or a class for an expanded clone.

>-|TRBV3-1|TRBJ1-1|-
TGTGCCAGCAGCGATGCCGGGGGAGGTACTGAAGCTTTCTTT
CASSDAGGGTEAFF
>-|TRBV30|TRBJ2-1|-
TGTGCCTGGAGAGAGTCCTACAATGAGCAGTTCTTC
CAWRESYNEQFF
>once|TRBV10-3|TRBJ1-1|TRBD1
TGTGCCATCAGTGACGCGACAGGGATGGGGAACACTGAAGCTTTCTTT
CAISDATGMGNTEAFF
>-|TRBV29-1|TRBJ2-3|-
TGCAGCGCGGAAGCGGAAGGTAGCACAGATACGCAGTATTTT
CSAEAEGSTDTQYF
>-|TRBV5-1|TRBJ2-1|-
TGCGCCAGCAGAACCGGGACCCCAGCATACGAGCAGTTCTTC
CASRTGTPAYEQFF
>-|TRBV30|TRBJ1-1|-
TGTGCCTGGAGTGAGAGGAACACTGAAGCTTTCTTT
CAWSERNTEAFF
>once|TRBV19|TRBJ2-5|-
TGTGCCAGTAGAAAGTCGAATCAAGAGACCCAGTACTTC
CASRKSNQETQYF
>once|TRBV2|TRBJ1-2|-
TGTGCCAGCAGCGTCACACGGACAGCTAACTATGGCTACACCTTC
CASSVTRTANYGYTF
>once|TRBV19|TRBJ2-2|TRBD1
TGTGCCAGTAGTCCCGACAGGGACCACACCGGGGAGCTGTTTTTT
CASSPDRDHTGELFF
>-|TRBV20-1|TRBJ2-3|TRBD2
TGCAGTGCAACAAAGCGGGAGATGGGCACAGATACGCAGTATTTT
CSATKREMGTDTQYF
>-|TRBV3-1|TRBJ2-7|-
TGTGCCAGCAGCCAAGATTTCGATAGGCCCCGACTCTTC
CASSQDFDRPRLF
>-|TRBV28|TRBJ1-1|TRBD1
TGTGCCAGCGGGGACAGCCAAACTGAAGCTTTCTTT
CASGDSQTEAFF
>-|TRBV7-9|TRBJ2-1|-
TGTGCCAGCACCCCCTCGATCGGCAGGGGAAAGTACAATGAGCAGTTCTTC
CASTPSIGRGKYNEQFF
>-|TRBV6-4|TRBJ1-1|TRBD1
TGTGCCAGCAGGTACAGGGGTGGCACTGAAGCTTTCTTT
CASRYRGGTEAFF
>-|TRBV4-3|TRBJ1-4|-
TGCGCCAGCAGCCAAGATCGGGGGTTCAATGAAAAACTGTTTTTT
CASSQDRGFNEKLFF
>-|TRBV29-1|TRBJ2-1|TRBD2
TGCAGCGTTGACGTCGGCGGGGGGTGGCAGTTCTTC
CSVDVGGGWQFF
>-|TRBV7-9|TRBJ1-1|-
TGTGCCAGCAGTCGGCCAAAAGGGACAAGGCTGAACACTGAAGCTTTCTTT
CASSRPKGTRLNTEAFF
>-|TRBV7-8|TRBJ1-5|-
TGTGCCAGCAGCCAGATGTTGGGGGGGGCGGACAATCAGCCCCAGCATTTT
CASSQMLGGADNQPQHF
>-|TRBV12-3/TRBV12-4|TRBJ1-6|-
TGTGCCAGCAGCATCGGCAGGGACAATTCACCCCTCCACTTT
CASSIGRDNSPLHF
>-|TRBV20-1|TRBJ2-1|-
TGCAGTGCTAGAGATCCAGGGGCGAATGAGCAGTTCTTC
CSARDPGANEQFF
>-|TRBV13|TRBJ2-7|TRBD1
TGTGCCAGCAGCTATACAGGGGCCTCCTACGAGCAGTACTTC
CASSYTGASYEQYF
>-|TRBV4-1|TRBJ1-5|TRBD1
TGCGCCAGCAGCCATACGGACAGGGAGGCTCAGCCCCAGCATTTT
CASSHTDREAQPQHF
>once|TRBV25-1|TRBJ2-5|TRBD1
TGTGCCAGCAGTGCGCACCGGGACAGCCAAGAGACCCAGTACTTC
CASSAHRDSQETQYF
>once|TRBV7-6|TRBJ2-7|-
TGTGCCAGCAGTCCCGGGACACACTACGAGCAGTACTTC
CASSPGTHYEQYF
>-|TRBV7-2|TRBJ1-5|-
TGTGCCAGCAGCTTTAGGGGAAATCAGCCCCAGCATTTT
CASSFRGNQPQHF
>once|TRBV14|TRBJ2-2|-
TGTGCCAGCAGCCAGACCAGGGGAGGCACCGGGGAGCTGTTTTTT
CASSQTRGGTGELFF
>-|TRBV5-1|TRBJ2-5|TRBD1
TGCGCCAGCAGCTTGGAAGGACAGGGGCAAGAGACCCAGTACTTC
CASSLEGQGQETQYF